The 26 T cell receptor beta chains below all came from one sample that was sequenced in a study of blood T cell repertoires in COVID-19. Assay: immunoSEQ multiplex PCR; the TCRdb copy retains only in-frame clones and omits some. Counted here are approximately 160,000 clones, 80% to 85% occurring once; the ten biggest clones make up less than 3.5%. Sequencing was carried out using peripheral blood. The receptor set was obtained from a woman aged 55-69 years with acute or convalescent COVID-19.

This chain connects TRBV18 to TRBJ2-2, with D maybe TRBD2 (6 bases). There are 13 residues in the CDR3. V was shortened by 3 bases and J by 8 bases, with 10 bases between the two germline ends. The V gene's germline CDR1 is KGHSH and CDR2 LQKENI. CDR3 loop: CASSPLGGGELFF. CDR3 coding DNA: TGTGCCAGCTCACCCCTCGGGGGTGGGGAGCTGTTTTTT. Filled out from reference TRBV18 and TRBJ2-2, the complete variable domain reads NAGVMQNPRHLVRRRGQEARLRCSPMKGHSHVYWYRQLPEEGLKFMVYLQKENIIDESGMPKERFSAEFPKEGPSILRIQQVVRGDSAAYFCASSPLGGGELFFGEGSRLTVL.

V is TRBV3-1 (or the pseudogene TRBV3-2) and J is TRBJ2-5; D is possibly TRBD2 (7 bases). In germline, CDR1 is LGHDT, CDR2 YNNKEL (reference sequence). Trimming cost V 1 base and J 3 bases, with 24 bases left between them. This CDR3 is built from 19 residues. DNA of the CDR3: TGTGCCAGCAGCCAAGTACTAGTCGAGGGGGGGTTATTCGAAGAGACCCAGTACTTC. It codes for CASSQVLVEGGLFEETQYF.

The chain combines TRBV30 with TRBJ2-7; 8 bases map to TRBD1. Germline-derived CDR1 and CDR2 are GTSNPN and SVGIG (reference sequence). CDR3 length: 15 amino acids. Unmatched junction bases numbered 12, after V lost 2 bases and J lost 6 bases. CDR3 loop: CAWSLTDRATGEQYF. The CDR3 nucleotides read TGTGCCTGGAGTTTAACGGACAGGGCGACAGGCGAGCAGTACTTC.

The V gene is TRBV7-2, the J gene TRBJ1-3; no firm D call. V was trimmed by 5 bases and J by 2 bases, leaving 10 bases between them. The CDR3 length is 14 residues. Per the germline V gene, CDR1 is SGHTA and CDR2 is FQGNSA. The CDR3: CASSPDKAGNTIYF. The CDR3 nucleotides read TGTGCCAGCAGCCCCGACAAAGCTGGAAACACCATATATTTT.

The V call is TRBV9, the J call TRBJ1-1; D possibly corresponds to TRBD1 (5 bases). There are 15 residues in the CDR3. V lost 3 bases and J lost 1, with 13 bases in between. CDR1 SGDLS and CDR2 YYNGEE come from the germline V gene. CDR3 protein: CASSARGGKNTEAFF. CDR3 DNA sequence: TGTGCCAGCAGCGCCCGGGGCGGGAAGAACACTGAAGCTTTCTTT.

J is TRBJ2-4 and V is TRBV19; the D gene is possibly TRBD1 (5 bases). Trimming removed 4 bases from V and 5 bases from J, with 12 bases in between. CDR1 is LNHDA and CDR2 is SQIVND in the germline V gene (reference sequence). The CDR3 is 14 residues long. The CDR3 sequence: CASSTTGHENIQYF. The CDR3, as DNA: TGTGCCAGTAGTACTACAGGCCATGAAAACATTCAGTACTTC.

CDR3 nucleotide sequence: TGTGCCAGCAGAAACGGGACACTTAGCAATCAGCCCCAGCATTTT. Protein: CASRNGTLSNQPQHF. V and J are TRBV2 and TRBJ1-5, with D tentatively TRBD1 (6 bases). V shed 6 bases and J shed 0 bases, with 12 bases lying between them. The CDR3 extends over 15 amino acids. Germline loops: CDR1 SNHLY, CDR2 FYNNEI.

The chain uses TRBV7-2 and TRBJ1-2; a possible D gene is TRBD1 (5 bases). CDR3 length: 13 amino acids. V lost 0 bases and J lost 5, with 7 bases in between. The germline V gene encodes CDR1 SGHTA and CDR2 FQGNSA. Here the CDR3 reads CASSLAGTYGYTF. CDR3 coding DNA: TGTGCCAGCAGCTTAGCAGGGACTTATGGCTACACCTTC.

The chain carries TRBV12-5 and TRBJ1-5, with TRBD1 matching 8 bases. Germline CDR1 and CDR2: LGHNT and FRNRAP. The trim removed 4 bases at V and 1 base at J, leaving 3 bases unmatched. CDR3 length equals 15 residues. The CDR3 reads CASGSGQVSNQPQHF. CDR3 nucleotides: TGTGCTAGTGGTTCGGGACAGGTCAGCAATCAGCCCCAGCATTTT. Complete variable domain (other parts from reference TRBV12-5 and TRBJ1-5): DARVTQTPRHKVTEMGQEVTMRCQPILGHNTVFWYRQTMMQGLELLAYFRNRAPLDDSGMPKDRFSAEMPDATLATLKIQPSEPRDSAVYFCASGSGQVSNQPQHFGDGTRLSIL.

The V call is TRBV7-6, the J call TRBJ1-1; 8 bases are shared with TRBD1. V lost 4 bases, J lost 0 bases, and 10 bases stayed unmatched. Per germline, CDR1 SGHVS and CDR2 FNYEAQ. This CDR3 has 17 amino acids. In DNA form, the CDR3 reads TGTGCCAGCAGCTCGCGGACAGGGAGGCTCATGAACACTGAAGCTTTCTTT. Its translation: CASSSRTGRLMNTEAFF.

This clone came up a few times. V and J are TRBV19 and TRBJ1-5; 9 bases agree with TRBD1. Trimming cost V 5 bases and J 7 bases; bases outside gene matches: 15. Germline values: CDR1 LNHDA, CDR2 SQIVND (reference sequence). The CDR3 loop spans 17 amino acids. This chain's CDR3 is CASSARWDREGEQPQHF. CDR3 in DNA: TGTGCCAGTAGTGCACGGTGGGACAGGGAAGGGGAACAGCCCCAGCATTTT.

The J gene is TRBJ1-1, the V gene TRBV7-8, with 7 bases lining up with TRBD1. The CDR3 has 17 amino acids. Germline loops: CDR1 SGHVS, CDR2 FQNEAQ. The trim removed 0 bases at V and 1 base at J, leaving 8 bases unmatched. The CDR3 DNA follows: TGTGCCAGCAGCTTAGCGGGCAGGGGGGCAACGAACACTGAAGCTTTCTTT. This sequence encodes CASSLAGRGATNTEAFF. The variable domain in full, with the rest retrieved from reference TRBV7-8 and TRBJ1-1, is GAGVSQSPRYKVAKRGQDVALRCDPISGHVSLFWYQQALGQGPEFLTYFQNEAQLDKSGLPSDRFFAERPEGSVSTLKIQRTQQEDSAVYLCASSLAGRGATNTEAFFGQGTRLTVV.

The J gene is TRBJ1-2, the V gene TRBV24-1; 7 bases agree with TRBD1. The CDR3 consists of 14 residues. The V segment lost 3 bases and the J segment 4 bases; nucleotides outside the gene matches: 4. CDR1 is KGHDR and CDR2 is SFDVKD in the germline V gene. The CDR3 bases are TGTGCCACCAGTGATGGGGACAGAGCCTATGGCTACACCTTC. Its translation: CATSDGDRAYGYTF.

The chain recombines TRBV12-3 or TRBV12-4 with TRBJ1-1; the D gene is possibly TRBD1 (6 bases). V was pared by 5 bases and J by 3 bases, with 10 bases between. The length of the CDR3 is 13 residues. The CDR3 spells CASSVDRYTEAFF. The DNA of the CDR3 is TGTGCCAGCAGTGTTGACAGGTACACTGAAGCTTTCTTT.

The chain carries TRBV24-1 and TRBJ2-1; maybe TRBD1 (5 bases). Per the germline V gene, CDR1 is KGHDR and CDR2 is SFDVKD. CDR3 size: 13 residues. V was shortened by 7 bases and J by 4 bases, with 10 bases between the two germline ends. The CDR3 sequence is CATSPGIYNEQFF. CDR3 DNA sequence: TGTGCCACCAGCCCAGGGATTTACAATGAGCAGTTCTTC.

CDR3 DNA sequence: TGTGCCAGCAGCGTAGACCCCTTGGGCAGGATCCAAGAGACCCAGTACTTC. It codes for CASSVDPLGRIQETQYF. The rearrangement links TRBV9 to TRBJ2-5, with D unclear. This CDR3 region has 17 residues. Germline CDR1 SGDLS, CDR2 YYNGEE. Deletions cut 0 bases from V and 1 base from J, with 16 bases between.

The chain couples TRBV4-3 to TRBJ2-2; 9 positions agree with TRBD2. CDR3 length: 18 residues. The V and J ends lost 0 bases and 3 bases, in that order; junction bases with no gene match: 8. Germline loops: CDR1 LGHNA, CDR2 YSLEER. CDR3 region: CASSQDRARGGYTGELFF. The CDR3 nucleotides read TGCGCCAGCAGCCAAGATCGGGCGCGGGGGGGCTACACCGGGGAGCTGTTTTTT.

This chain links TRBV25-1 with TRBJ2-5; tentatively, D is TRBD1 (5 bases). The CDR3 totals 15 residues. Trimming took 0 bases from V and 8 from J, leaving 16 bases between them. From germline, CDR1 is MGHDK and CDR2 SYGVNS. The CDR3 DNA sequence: TGTGCCAGCAGTGAATATCAACCCCCTACAGGAACCCAGTACTTC. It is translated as CASSEYQPPTGTQYF.

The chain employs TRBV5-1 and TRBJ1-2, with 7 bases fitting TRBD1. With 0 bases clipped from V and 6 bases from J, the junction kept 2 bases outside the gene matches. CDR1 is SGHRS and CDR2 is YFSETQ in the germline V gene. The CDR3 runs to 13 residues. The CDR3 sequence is CASSLAQGDGYTF. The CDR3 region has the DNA TGCGCCAGCAGCTTGGCCCAGGGGGATGGCTACACCTTC. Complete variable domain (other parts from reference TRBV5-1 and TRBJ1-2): KAGVTQTPRYLIKTRGQQVTLSCSPISGHRSVSWYQQTPGQGLQFLFEYFSETQRNKGNFPGRFSGRQFSNSRSEMNVSTLELGDSALYLCASSLAQGDGYTFGSGTRLTVV.

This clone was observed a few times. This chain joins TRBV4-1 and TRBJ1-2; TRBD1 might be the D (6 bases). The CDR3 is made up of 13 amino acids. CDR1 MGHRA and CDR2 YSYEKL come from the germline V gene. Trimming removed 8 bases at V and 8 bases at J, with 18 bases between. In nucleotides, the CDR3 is TGCGCCAGCCAGGGGAGGGGACGTTTCGGCTACACCTTC. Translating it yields CASQGRGRFGYTF.

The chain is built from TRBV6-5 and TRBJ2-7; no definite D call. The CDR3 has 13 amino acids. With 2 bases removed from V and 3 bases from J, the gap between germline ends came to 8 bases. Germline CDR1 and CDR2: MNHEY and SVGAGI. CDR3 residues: CASSYAAGYEQYF. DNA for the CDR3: TGTGCCAGCAGTTACGCGGCCGGCTACGAGCAGTACTTC.

DNA for the CDR3: TGTGCCAGCAGCCAGGACAGTAATCAGCCCCAGCATTTT. This sequence encodes CASSQDSNQPQHF. The rearrangement uses TRBV14 and TRBJ1-5; TRBD1 might be the D (6 bases). The CDR3 has 13 amino acids. Germline V gives CDR1 SGHDN, CDR2 FVKESK. Trimming shortened V by 3 bases and J by 4 bases, and 7 bases separated the two germline ends. Using reference TRBV14 and TRBJ1-5 for the parts outside the CDR3, the full variable domain is EAGVTQFPSHSVIEKGQTVTLRCDPISGHDNLYWYRRVMGKEIKFLLHFVKESKQDESGMPNNRFLAERTGGTYSTLKVQPAELEDSGVYFCASSQDSNQPQHFGDGTRLSIL.

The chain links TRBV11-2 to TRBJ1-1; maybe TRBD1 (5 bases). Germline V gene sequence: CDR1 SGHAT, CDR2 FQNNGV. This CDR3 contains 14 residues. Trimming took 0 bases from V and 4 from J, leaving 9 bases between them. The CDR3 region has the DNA TGTGCCAGCAGCTTAGAAAGGGGTGGCACTGAAGCTTTCTTT. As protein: CASSLERGGTEAFF.

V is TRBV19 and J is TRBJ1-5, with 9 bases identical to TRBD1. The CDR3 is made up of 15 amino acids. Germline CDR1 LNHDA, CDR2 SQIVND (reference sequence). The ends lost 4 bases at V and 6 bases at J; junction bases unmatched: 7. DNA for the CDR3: TGTGCCAGTAGTAGAACAGGGGGCTGGGGTCAGCCCCAGCATTTT. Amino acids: CASSRTGGWGQPQHF.

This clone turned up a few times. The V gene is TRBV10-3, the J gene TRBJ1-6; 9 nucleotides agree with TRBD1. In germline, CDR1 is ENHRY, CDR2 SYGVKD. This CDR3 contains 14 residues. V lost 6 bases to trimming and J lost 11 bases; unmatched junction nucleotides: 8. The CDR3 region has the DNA TGTGCCATCAGGGCGGGACAGGGTAAACCACCCCTCCACTTT. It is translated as CAIRAGQGKPPLHF.

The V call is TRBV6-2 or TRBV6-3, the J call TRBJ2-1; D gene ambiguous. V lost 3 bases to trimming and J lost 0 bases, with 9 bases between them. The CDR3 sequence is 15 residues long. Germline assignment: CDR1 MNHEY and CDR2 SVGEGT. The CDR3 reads CASSYGLSSYNEQFF. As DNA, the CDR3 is TGTGCCAGCAGTTATGGGCTCAGCTCCTACAATGAGCAGTTCTTC.